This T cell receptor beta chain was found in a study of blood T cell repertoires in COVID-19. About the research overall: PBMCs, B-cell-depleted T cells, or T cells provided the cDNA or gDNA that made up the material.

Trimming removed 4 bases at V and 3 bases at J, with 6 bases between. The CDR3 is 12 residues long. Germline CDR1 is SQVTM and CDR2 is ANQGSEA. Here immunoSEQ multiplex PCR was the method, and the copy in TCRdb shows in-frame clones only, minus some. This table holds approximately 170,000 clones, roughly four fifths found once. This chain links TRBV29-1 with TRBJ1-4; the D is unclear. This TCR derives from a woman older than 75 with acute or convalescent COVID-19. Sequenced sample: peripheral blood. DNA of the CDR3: TGCAGCGTTGGGAGCCCTAATGAAAAACTGTTTTTT. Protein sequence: CSVGSPNEKLFF.